This entry describes one T cell receptor (beta chain). These data originate in a study of blood T cell repertoires in COVID-19. Researchers sorted participants into cohorts using their self-reported clinical history. Clones were sequenced by immunoSEQ multiplex PCR, and TCRdb holds only the in-frame ones, with some missing. The sample holds hundreds of thousands of clones, 65% to 85% seen once. Germline V lookup: CDR1 WNHNN, CDR2 SYGVQD (reference sequence). This CDR3 is built from 13 residues. Trimming pared 7 bases from V and 3 bases from J, leaving 12 bases between. The origin of this receptor is a woman aged 55-69 years who had recovered from COVID-19. V usage is TRBV10-1 and J usage is TRBJ1-1, with D unclear. The sample consisted of PBMCs or T cells enriched from blood (not recorded which). The CDR3 is CASIGGSDTEAFF. The CDR3 region has the DNA TGCGCCAGCATTGGAGGGTCGGACACTGAAGCTTTCTTT.